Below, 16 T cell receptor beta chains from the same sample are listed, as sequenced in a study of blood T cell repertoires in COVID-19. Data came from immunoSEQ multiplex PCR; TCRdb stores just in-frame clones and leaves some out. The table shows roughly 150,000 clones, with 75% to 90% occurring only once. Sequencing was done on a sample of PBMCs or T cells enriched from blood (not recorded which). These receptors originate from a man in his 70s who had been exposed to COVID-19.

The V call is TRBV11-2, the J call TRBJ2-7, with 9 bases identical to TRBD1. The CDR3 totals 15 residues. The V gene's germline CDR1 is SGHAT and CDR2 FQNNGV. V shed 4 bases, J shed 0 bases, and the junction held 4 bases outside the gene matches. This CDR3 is CASSSDRGGSYEQYF. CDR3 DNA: TGTGCCAGCAGCTCCGACAGGGGGGGCTCCTACGAGCAGTACTTC.

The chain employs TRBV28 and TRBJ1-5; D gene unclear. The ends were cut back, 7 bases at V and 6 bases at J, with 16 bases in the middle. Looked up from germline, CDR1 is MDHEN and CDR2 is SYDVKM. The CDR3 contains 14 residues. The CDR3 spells CASTSGGVGQPQHF. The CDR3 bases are TGTGCCAGCACCTCCGGTGGAGTCGGTCAGCCCCAGCATTTT.

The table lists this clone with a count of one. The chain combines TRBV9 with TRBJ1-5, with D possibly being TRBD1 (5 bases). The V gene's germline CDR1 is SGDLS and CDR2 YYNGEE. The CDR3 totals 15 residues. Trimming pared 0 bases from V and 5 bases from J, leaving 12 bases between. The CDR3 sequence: CASSVEAGPDQPQHF. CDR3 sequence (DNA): TGTGCCAGCAGCGTAGAGGCAGGGCCAGATCAGCCCCAGCATTTT.

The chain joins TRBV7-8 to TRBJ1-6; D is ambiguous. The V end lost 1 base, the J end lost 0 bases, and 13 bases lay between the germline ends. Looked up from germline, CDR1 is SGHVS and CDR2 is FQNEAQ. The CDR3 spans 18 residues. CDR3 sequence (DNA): TGTGCCAGCAGCTTAGTCGGGTCGCGGAGCTCCTATAATTCACCCCTCCACTTT. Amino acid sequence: CASSLVGSRSSYNSPLHF.

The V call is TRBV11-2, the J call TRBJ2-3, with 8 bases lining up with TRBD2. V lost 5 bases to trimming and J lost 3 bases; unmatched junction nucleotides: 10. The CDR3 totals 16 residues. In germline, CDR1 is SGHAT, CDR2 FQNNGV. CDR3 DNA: TGTGCCAGCAGCGCCACAGCGGGAGCGATTACAGATACGCAGTATTTT. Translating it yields CASSATAGAITDTQYF. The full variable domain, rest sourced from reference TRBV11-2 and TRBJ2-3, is EAGVAQSPRYKIIEKRQSVAFWCNPISGHATLYWYQQILGQGPKLLIQFQNNGVVDDSQLPKDRFSAERLKGVDSTLKIQPAKLEDSAVYLCASSATAGAITDTQYFGPGTRLTVL.

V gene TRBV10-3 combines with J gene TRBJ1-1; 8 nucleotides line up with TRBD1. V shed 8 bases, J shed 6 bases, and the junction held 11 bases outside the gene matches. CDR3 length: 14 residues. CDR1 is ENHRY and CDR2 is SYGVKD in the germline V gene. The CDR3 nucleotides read TGTGCCATCGGGACAGGTCCTCAGGTGGCTGAAGCTTTCTTT. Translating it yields CAIGTGPQVAEAFF.

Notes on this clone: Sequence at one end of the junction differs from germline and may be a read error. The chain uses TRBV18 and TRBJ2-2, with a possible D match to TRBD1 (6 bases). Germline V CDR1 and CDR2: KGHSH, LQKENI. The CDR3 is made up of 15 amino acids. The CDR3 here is CASSPGQGNAGELFF. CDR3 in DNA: TGTGCCAGCTCACCGGGACAAGGGAACGCCGGGGAGCTGTTTTTT.

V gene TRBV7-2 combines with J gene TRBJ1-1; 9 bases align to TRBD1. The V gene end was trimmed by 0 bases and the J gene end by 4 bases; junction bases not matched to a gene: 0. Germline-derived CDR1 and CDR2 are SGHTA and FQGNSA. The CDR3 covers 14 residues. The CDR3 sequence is CASSLAGQGTEAFF. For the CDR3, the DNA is TGTGCCAGCAGCTTAGCGGGACAGGGCACTGAAGCTTTCTTT. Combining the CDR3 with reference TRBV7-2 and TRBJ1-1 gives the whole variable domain GAGVSQSPSNKVTEKGKDVELRCDPISGHTALYWYRQSLGQGLEFLIYFQGNSAPDKSGLPSDRFSAERTGGSVSTLTIQRTQQEDSAVYLCASSLAGQGTEAFFGQGTRLTVV.

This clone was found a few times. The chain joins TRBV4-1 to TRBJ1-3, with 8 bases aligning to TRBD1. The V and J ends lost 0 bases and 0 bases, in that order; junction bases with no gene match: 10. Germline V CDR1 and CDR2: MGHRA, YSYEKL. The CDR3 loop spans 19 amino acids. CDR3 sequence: CASSQDLSQGAISGNTIYF. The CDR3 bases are TGCGCCAGCAGCCAAGATCTAAGTCAGGGGGCGATCTCTGGAAACACCATATATTTT.

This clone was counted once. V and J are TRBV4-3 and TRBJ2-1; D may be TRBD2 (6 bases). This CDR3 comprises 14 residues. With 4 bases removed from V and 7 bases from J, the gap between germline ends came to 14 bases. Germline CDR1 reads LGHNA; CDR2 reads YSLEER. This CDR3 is CASSRGEASNEQFF. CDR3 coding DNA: TGCGCCAGCAGCCGCGGGGAGGCCTCAAATGAGCAGTTCTTC.

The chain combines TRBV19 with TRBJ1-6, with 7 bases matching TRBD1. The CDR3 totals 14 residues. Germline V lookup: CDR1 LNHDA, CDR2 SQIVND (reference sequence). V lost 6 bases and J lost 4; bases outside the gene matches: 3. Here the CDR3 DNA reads TGTGCCAGTAGCAACAGGGGATATAATTCACCCCTCCACTTT. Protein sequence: CASSNRGYNSPLHF.

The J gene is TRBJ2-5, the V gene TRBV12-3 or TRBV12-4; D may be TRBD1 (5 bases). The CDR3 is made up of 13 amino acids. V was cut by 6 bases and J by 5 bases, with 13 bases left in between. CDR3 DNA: TGTGCCAGCAGCATTACAGGTCGCGAGACCCAGTACTTC. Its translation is CASSITGRETQYF.

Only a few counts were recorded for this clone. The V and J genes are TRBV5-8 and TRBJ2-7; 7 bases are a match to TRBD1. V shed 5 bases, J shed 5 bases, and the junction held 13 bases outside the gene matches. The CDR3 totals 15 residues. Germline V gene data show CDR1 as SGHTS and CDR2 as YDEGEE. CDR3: CASSSRPGTDDEQYF. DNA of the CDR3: TGTGCCAGCAGTTCCCGGCCCGGGACAGACGACGAGCAGTACTTC.

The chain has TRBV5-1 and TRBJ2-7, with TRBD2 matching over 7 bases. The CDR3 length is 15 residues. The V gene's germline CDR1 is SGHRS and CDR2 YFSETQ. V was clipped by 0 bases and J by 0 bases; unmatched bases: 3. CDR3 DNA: TGCGCCAGCAGCTTGGGGTGGACTAGCTCCTACGAGCAGTACTTC. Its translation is CASSLGWTSSYEQYF.

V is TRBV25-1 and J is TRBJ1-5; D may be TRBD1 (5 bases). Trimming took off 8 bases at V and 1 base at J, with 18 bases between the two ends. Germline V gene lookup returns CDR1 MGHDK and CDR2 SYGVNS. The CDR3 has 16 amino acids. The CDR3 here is CASQPSTGWSNQPQHF. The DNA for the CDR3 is TGTGCCAGCCAGCCTTCCACAGGTTGGAGCAATCAGCCCCAGCATTTT.

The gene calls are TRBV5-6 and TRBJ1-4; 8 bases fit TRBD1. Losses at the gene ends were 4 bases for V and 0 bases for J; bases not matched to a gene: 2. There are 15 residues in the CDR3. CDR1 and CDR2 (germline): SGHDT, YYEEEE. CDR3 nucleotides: TGTGCCAGCAGCCCACAGGGGGCAACTAATGAAAAACTGTTTTTT. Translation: CASSPQGATNEKLFF.